These 27 T cell receptor beta chains were all obtained from the same sample, sequenced in a study of beta chain features in type 1 diabetes. The antigens of these receptors remain unknown. What was sequenced were expressed TCRB transcripts, since all of the isolated RNA had been reverse transcribed. Sequenced by immunoSEQ multiplex PCR; TCRdb stores in-frame clones only, minus some. Of around 600,000 clones listed, about an eighth are singletons. General study findings and limits: Moderate but significant shortening of TCRB CDR3s was recorded in all four CD4+ subsets from Type 1 diabetes patients.

Material for sequencing was naive CD4+ T cells from blood. The source is a man under 40 with type 1 diabetes.

V usage is TRBV7-9 and J usage is TRBJ2-3; D not certain. This CDR3 has 13 residues. Trimming cost V 0 bases and J 4 bases, with 5 bases left between them. From germline, CDR1 is SEHNR and CDR2 FQNEAQ (reference sequence). The CDR3 spells CASSLAPADTQYF. In DNA, the CDR3 is TGTGCCAGCAGCTTAGCCCCCGCAGATACGCAGTATTTT.

This clone occurred a few times. This chain uses TRBV4-3 with TRBJ1-6, with D perhaps TRBD1 (6 bases). Germline lookup yields CDR1 LGHNA and CDR2 YSLEER. The V end was cut by 1 base, the J end by 6 bases, with 13 bases between. The CDR3 loop spans 16 amino acids. CDR3 DNA sequence: TGCGCCAGCAGCCAAGCAGGGGCGAACCTTAATTCACCCCTCCACTTT. It yields the protein CASSQAGANLNSPLHF.

There are a few counts of this clone. This chain joins TRBV7-6 and TRBJ1-4, with D perhaps matching TRBD1 (6 bases). Trimming shortened V by 3 bases and J by 7 bases, and 15 bases separated the two germline ends. The length of the CDR3 is 15 residues. Germline V CDR1 and CDR2: SGHVS, FNYEAQ. This CDR3 is CASSLRQGMGEKLFF. CDR3 sequence (DNA): TGTGCCAGCAGCTTGCGGCAGGGGATGGGTGAAAAACTGTTTTTT.

This sequence joins TRBV6-4 and TRBJ2-2, with a weak D call TRBD2 (5 bases). The germline V and J ends were trimmed by 4 bases and 2 bases, with 8 bases remaining between them. CDR1 MRHNA and CDR2 SNTAGT come from the germline V gene. This CDR3 contains 14 residues. The CDR3 bases are TGTGCCAGCAGTGGCCGGGAAAACACCGGGGAGCTGTTTTTT. Its translation is CASSGRENTGELFF.

The chain has TRBV25-1 and TRBJ2-2, with D perhaps TRBD1 (5 bases). V was clipped by 6 bases and J by 0 bases, with 8 bases between them. CDR3 length equals 14 residues. In germline, CDR1 is MGHDK, CDR2 SYGVNS. The CDR3 region is CASSRTPNTGELFF. CDR3 in DNA: TGTGCCAGCAGCCGGACACCGAACACCGGGGAGCTGTTTTTT.

J is TRBJ2-5 and V is TRBV29-1; perhaps TRBD1 as D (6 bases). This CDR3 has 12 residues. Germline loops: CDR1 SQVTM, CDR2 ANQGSEA. Trimming cost V 3 bases and J 1 base, with 6 bases left between them. The CDR3 sequence is CSVEGAQETQYF. The DNA of the CDR3 is TGCAGCGTTGAGGGGGCCCAAGAGACCCAGTACTTC.

The chain is built from TRBV5-6 and TRBJ1-2; 8 nucleotides align to TRBD1. The CDR3 runs to 16 residues. V shed 4 bases, J shed 0 bases, and the junction held 8 bases outside the gene matches. CDR1 is SGHDT and CDR2 is YYEEEE in the germline V gene. The CDR3 is CASSRDRGITNYGYTF. The CDR3, as DNA: TGTGCCAGCAGCCGAGACAGGGGCATTACTAACTATGGCTACACCTTC.

The chain has TRBV18 and TRBJ2-4; TRBD1 agrees at 9 bases. This CDR3 has 15 residues. Germline assignment: CDR1 KGHSH and CDR2 LQKENI. With V trimmed by 3 bases and J by 5 bases, 5 bases remained unmatched. The CDR3 DNA reads TGTGCCAGCTCACCGTCGGACAGGGGCCAAAACATTCAGTACTTC. Translated, it gives CASSPSDRGQNIQYF.

This clone was observed a handful of times. The chain is built from TRBV7-2 and TRBJ1-2; no clear D gene. Germline assignment: CDR1 SGHTA and CDR2 FQGNSA. Trimming removed 1 base from V and 1 base from J, with 13 bases in between. The CDR3 is 16 residues long. CDR3 coding DNA: TGTGCCAGCAGCTTAGATTGGCAGAAGAATAACTATGGCTACACCTTC. It is translated as CASSLDWQKNNYGYTF.

This clone was counted only a few times. This chain uses TRBV9 with TRBJ1-1; D remains ambiguous. Trimming took off 0 bases at V and 10 bases at J, with 7 bases between the two ends. Germline lookup yields CDR1 SGDLS and CDR2 YYNGEE. The CDR3 is 11 amino acids. The CDR3 bases are TGTGCCAGCAGCGTAGTCAGGTTAGCTTTCTTT. It specifies CASSVVRLAFF. The full variable domain, rest sourced from reference TRBV9 and TRBJ1-1, is DSGVTQTPKHLITATGQRVTLRCSPRSGDLSVYWYQQSLDQGLQFLIQYYNGEERAKGNILERFSAQQFPDLHSELNLSSLELGDSALYFCASSVVRLAFFGQGTRLTVV.

The chain couples TRBV29-1 to TRBJ2-1; 8 nucleotides match TRBD1. CDR1 and CDR2 (germline): SQVTM, ANQGSEA. This CDR3 has 17 amino acids. After removal of 4 bases from V and 0 bases from J, the junction contained 11 bases not matched to a gene. CDR3 sequence: CSVVQGADSSSYNEQFF. The DNA of the CDR3 is TGCAGCGTTGTCCAGGGGGCGGACAGTAGCTCCTACAATGAGCAGTTCTTC.

This clone appeared a few times. The chain carries TRBV7-2 and TRBJ2-5; 12 bases are shared with TRBD2. V lost 4 bases to trimming and J lost 0 bases; unmatched junction nucleotides: 3. The germline gives CDR1 SGHTA, CDR2 FQGNSA. This CDR3 is built from 16 residues. This CDR3 reads CASSSGLAGYQETQYF. CDR3 coding DNA: TGTGCCAGCAGCTCAGGACTAGCGGGGTACCAAGAGACCCAGTACTTC.

The chain couples TRBV5-1 to TRBJ2-7; D uncertain. The CDR3 is 14 amino acids. Germline V gene lookup returns CDR1 SGHRS and CDR2 YFSETQ. V was clipped by 4 bases and J by 6 bases, with 17 bases between them. The CDR3 DNA sequence: TGCGCCAGCAGCACTGAAGGGCTGCGAGGCGAGCAGTACTTC. As protein: CASSTEGLRGEQYF.

This clone occurred a few times. This chain connects TRBV2 to TRBJ2-7, with D perhaps TRBD1 (6 bases). This CDR3 has 13 residues. The germline CDR1 and CDR2 sequences are SNHLY and FYNNEI. Trimming removed 6 bases at V and 0 bases at J, with 9 bases between. CDR3 loop: CASRPDSSYEQYF. CDR3 sequence (DNA): TGTGCCAGCAGACCGGACAGCTCCTACGAGCAGTACTTC.

In this sample, this clone turned up a few times. Within the sample, other DNA sequences also encode this same CDR3. This chain uses TRBV30 with TRBJ2-6, with a possible D match to TRBD1 (6 bases). The CDR3 covers 15 residues. The germline CDR1 and CDR2 sequences are GTSNPN and SVGIG (reference sequence). The germline V and J ends were trimmed by 0 bases and 2 bases, with 8 bases remaining between them. The CDR3 sequence: CAWSVKGAGANVLTF. CDR3 in DNA: TGTGCCTGGAGTGTCAAGGGGGCTGGGGCCAACGTCCTGACTTTC.

This clone was seen only a few times. The V gene is TRBV27, the J gene TRBJ2-1; D is unclear. This CDR3 spans 13 amino acids. The germline gives CDR1 MNHEY, CDR2 SMNVEV (reference sequence). Trimming left V 0 bases short and J 4 bases short, with 4 bases between. CDR3: CASSLSWYNEQFF. CDR3 bases: TGTGCCAGCAGTTTATCGTGGTACAATGAGCAGTTCTTC.

This chain joins TRBV28 and TRBJ1-5; the D is unclear. CDR3 size: 12 residues. With 3 bases removed from V and 6 bases from J, the gap between germline ends came to 6 bases. In germline, CDR1 is MDHEN, CDR2 SYDVKM. The CDR3 nucleotides are TGTGCCAGCAGTTTTTCGGGTCAGCCCCAGCATTTT. The encoded protein is CASSFSGQPQHF.

The CDR3 bases are TGTGCCAGCTCCCAGGCTACGGGGTCGAATGAAAAACTGTTTTTT. Its translation is CASSQATGSNEKLFF. The chain recombines TRBV18 with TRBJ1-4; D gene ambiguous. Deletions cut 6 bases from V and 5 bases from J, with 16 bases between. CDR1 and CDR2 (germline): KGHSH, LQKENI. This CDR3 is 15 amino acids long.

The chain recombines TRBV7-2 with TRBJ2-1, with D unclear. The CDR3 is 12 amino acids. CDR1 and CDR2 (germline): SGHTA, FQGNSA. Between the trimmed V and J ends, which lost 1 base and 9 bases, there was a span of 7 bases. The CDR3 reads CASSLEDTEQFF. CDR3 DNA sequence: TGTGCCAGCAGCTTAGAGGATACTGAGCAGTTCTTC.

V and J are TRBV9 and TRBJ2-1; a weak D match, TRBD2 (6 bases). This CDR3 contains 16 residues. Trimming took 1 base from V and 0 from J, leaving 11 bases between them. CDR1 is SGDLS, CDR2 YYNGEE, per germline. In DNA, the CDR3 is TGTGCCAGCAGCGTAATTGGCGGGACCTCCTACAATGAGCAGTTCTTC. It encodes CASSVIGGTSYNEQFF. Using reference TRBV9 and TRBJ2-1 for the parts outside the CDR3, the full variable domain is DSGVTQTPKHLITATGQRVTLRCSPRSGDLSVYWYQQSLDQGLQFLIQYYNGEERAKGNILERFSAQQFPDLHSELNLSSLELGDSALYFCASSVIGGTSYNEQFFGPGTRLTVL.

This clone was counted only a few times. V usage is TRBV6-1 and J usage is TRBJ1-2; D remains ambiguous. V gave up 0 bases and J gave up 3 bases, with 11 bases separating them. The CDR3 is made up of 15 amino acids. Germline V gene lookup returns CDR1 MNHNS and CDR2 SASEGT. The chain's CDR3 is CASSEAQADYYGYTF. CDR3 coding DNA: TGTGCCAGCAGTGAAGCGCAGGCAGATTACTATGGCTACACCTTC.

The chain employs TRBV6-6 and TRBJ1-1; D remains unclear. The ends were cut back, 5 bases at V and 3 bases at J, with 10 bases in the middle. Germline CDR1 and CDR2: MNHNY and SVGAGI (reference sequence). The CDR3 runs to 13 residues. The CDR3 region has the DNA TGTGCCAGCAGTGTGCCGCAGGACACTGAAGCTTTCTTT. Translation: CASSVPQDTEAFF.

This clone has more than one count but fewer than ten. The chain joins TRBV29-1 to TRBJ1-2, with a possible D match to TRBD1 (6 bases). The CDR3 length is 15 residues. Germline V lookup: CDR1 SQVTM, CDR2 ANQGSEA. V lost 3 bases, J lost 8 bases, and 22 bases lay in between. The CDR3 DNA reads as TGCAGCGTTGACCTCGGACAGTTAGGGATGGGAGGCTACACCTTC. It translates to CSVDLGQLGMGGYTF.

This clone has more than one count but fewer than ten. The genes are TRBV19 and TRBJ1-2, with a weak D call TRBD1 (6 bases). Germline CDR1 LNHDA, CDR2 SQIVND (reference sequence). This CDR3 has 14 residues. V was pared by 7 bases and J by 5 bases, with 17 bases between. The DNA of the CDR3 is TGTGCCAGTACAGGTTCAGGGGTATCTTATGGCTACACCTTC. It specifies CASTGSGVSYGYTF.

The chain recombines TRBV9 with TRBJ2-5; 10 bases match TRBD2. V shed 4 bases and J 7 bases; nucleotides not matched to a gene: 10. Germline V gives CDR1 SGDLS, CDR2 YYNGEE. This CDR3 is 15 amino acids long. The CDR3 loop reads CASSTGTSVRGTQYF. Here the CDR3 DNA reads TGTGCCAGCAGCACCGGGACTAGCGTCCGAGGGACCCAGTACTTC.

The rearrangement uses TRBV19 and TRBJ1-5, with D unresolved. The V gene lost 6 bases and the J gene lost 3 bases, with 15 bases spanning the gap. Germline lookup yields CDR1 LNHDA and CDR2 SQIVND (reference sequence). This CDR3 has 15 amino acids. CDR3 sequence (DNA): TGTGCCAGTAGGCGCGGTCCCGACAACAATCAGCCCCAGCATTTT. Protein product: CASRRGPDNNQPQHF.

CDR3 amino acids: CASSLAGTRSTDTQYF. CDR3 DNA sequence: TGCGCCAGCAGCTTGGCCGGGACTAGAAGCACAGATACGCAGTATTTT. The rearrangement joins TRBV5-1 to TRBJ2-3; 8 bases match TRBD2. CDR1 and CDR2 from the germline V gene are SGHRS and YFSETQ. Trimming cost V 0 bases and J 0 bases; bases outside gene matches: 3. The length of the CDR3 is 16 residues.